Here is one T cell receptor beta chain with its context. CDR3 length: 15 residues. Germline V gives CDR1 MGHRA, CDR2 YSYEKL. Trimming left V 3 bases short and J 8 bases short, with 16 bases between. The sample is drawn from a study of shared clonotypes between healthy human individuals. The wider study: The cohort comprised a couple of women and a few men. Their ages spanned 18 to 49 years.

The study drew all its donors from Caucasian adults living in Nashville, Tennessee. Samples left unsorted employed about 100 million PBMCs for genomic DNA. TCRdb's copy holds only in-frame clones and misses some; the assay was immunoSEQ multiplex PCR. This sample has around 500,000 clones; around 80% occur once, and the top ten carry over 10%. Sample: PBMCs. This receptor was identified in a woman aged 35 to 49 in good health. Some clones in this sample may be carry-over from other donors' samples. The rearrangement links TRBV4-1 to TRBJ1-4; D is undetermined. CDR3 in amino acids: CASSQTVTGLEKLFF. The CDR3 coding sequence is TGCGCCAGCAGCCAGACCGTGACGGGTCTCGAAAAACTGTTTTTT.